This entry concerns a single TCR beta chain. Its antigen remains unidentified. The data originate from a study of T cells after yellow fever vaccination. Whole-study findings and limits: Boosting was followed by the reappearance of most primary-vaccination clones (roughly 95% CD4, about 90% CD8). Relatively few clonotypes were ones that appeared in both CD4 and CD8 compartments.

The CDR3 length is 13 residues. The V gene lost 3 bases and the J gene lost 6 bases, with 12 bases spanning the gap. CDR1 and CDR2 (germline): SGHVS, FQNEAQ. They built TCR cDNA with 5'RACE template switching, a step that put in a universal primer site and UMIs. TCRdb analysed the 5' RACE reads with MiXCR anew, one entry per CDR3 protein. This sample carries about 550,000 distinct CDR3 sequences, 15% to 20% of them seen once, and the ten largest clones take more than 13%. Sequenced here: PBMCs, sampled 15 days after the yellow fever booster vaccination. The TCR was taken from a man aged 30 to 39 who received the YFV17D yellow fever vaccine. J is TRBJ2-7 and V is TRBV7-8; no reliable D call. The CDR3 DNA reads as TGTGCCAGCAGCTTTCGTCCCCAAACCGAGCAGTACTTC. It is translated as CASSFRPQTEQYF.